This T cell receptor beta chain was found in a study of blood T cell repertoires in COVID-19. Study-level background: The samples span acute and convalescent COVID-19 from the United States, Italy and Spain. The analysed material was cDNA or gDNA that came from T cells, B-cell-depleted T cells, or PBMCs.

The repertoire was sequenced with immunoSEQ multiplex PCR; TCRdb's copy has only in-frame clones and lacks some. The sample shows fewer than 250,000 clones, 80% to 90% of them seen only once. Germline values: CDR1 MNHEY, CDR2 SVGAGI. The V and J ends lost 0 bases and 1 base respectively, with 6 bases between them. The CDR3 extends over 14 amino acids. Living in 20 to 30 US areas, the participants were between roughly 18 and 89 years of age. Sequencing was done on a sample of PBMCs or T cells enriched from blood (not recorded which). The receptor was isolated from a woman aged 40-49 years who had been exposed to COVID-19. The gene calls are TRBV6-5 and TRBJ2-5; TRBD2 is a possible D gene (6 bases). The CDR3 DNA is TGTGCCAGCAGTTACTCCGGGAGCCAAGAGACCCAGTACTTC. The encoded protein is CASSYSGSQETQYF.